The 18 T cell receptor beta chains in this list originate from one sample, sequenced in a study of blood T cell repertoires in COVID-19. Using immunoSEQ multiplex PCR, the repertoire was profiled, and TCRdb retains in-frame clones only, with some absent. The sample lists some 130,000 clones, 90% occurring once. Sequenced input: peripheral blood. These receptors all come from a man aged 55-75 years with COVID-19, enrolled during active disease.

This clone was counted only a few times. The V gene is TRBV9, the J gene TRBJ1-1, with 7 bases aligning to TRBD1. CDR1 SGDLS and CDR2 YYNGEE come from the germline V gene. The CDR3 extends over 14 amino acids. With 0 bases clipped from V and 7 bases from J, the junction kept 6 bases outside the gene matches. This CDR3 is CASSVAGQVGEAFF. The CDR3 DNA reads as TGTGCCAGCAGCGTAGCTGGACAGGTGGGTGAAGCTTTCTTT.

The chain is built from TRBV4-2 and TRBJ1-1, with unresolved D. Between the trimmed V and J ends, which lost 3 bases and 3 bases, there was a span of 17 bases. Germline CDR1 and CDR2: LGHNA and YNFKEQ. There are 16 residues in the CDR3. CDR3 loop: CASSQSPMGQHTEAFF. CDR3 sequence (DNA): TGTGCCAGCAGCCAGAGCCCCATGGGCCAGCACACTGAAGCTTTCTTT.

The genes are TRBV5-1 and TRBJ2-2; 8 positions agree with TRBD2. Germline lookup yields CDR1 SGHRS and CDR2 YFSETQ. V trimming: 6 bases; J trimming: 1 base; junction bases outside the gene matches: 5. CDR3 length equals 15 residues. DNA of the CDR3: TGCGCCAGCACTGAGACTAGCGAGAACACCGGGGAGCTGTTTTTT. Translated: CASTETSENTGELFF.

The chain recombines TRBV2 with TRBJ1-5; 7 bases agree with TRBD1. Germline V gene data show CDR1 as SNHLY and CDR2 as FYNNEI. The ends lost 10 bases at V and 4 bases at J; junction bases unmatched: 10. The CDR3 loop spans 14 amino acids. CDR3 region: CATGETGINQPQHF. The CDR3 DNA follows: TGTGCCACTGGGGAGACAGGGATAAATCAGCCCCAGCATTTT.

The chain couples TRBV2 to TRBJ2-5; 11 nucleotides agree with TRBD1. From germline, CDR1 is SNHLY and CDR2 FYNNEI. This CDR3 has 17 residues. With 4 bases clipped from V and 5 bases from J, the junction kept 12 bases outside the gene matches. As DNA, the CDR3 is TGTGCCAGCAGTGGGACAGGGGGCAAGTTTACGAGTGAGACCCAGTACTTC. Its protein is CASSGTGGKFTSETQYF.

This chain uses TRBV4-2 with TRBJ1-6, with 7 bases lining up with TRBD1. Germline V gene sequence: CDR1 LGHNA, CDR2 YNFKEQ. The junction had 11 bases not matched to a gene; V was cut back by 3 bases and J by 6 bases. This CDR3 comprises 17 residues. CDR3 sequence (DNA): TGTGCCAGCAGCCAGAACCCTCCGGGACAGACTAATTCACCCCTCCACTTT. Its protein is CASSQNPPGQTNSPLHF.

The CDR3 is CASSQGSGSFENTGELFF. The CDR3 DNA reads TGTGCCAGCAGCCAGGGGAGCGGGAGTTTTGAGAACACCGGGGAGCTGTTTTTT. The chain links TRBV3-1 (or the pseudogene TRBV3-2) to TRBJ2-2; 8 nucleotides align to TRBD2. Looked up from germline, CDR1 is LGHDT and CDR2 is YNNKEL (reference sequence). This CDR3 spans 18 amino acids. V lost 3 bases and J lost 1; bases outside the gene matches: 10.

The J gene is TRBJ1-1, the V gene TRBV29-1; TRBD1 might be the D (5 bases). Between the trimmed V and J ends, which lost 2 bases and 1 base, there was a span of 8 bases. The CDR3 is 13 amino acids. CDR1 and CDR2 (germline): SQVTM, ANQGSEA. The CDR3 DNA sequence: TGCAGCGTTGAAAGGACACGGAACACTGAAGCTTTCTTT. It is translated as CSVERTRNTEAFF.

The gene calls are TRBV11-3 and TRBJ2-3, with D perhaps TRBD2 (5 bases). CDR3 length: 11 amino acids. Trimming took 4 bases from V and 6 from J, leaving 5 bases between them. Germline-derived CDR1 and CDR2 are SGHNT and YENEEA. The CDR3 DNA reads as TGTGCCAGCAGCTCGGGGGATACGCAGTATTTT. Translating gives CASSSGDTQYF. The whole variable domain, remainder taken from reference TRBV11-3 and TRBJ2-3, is EAGVVQSPRYKIIEKKQPVAFWCNPISGHNTLYWYLQNLGQGPELLIRYENEEAVDDSQLPKDRFSAERLKGVDSTLKIQPAELGDSAVYLCASSSGDTQYFGPGTRLTVL.

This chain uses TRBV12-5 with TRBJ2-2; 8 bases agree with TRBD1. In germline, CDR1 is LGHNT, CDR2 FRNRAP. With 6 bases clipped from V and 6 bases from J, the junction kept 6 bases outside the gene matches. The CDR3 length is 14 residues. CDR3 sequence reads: CASGPGQASGELFF. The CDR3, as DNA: TGTGCTAGTGGCCCGGGACAGGCATCCGGGGAGCTGTTTTTT.

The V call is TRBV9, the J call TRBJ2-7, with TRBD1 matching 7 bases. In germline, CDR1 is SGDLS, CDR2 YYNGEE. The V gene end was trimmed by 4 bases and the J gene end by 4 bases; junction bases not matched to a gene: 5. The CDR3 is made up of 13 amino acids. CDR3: CASSPGTVYEQYF. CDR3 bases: TGTGCCAGCAGCCCCGGGACAGTTTACGAGCAGTACTTC. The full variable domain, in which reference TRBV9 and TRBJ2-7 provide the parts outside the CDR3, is DSGVTQTPKHLITATGQRVTLRCSPRSGDLSVYWYQQSLDQGLQFLIQYYNGEERAKGNILERFSAQQFPDLHSELNLSSLELGDSALYFCASSPGTVYEQYFGPGTRLTVT.

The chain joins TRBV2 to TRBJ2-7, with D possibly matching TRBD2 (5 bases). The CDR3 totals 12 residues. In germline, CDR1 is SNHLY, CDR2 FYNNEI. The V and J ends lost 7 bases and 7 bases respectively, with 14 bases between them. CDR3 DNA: TGTGCCAGCACCCTGGAGGAACAGGAGCAGTACTTC. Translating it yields CASTLEEQEQYF.

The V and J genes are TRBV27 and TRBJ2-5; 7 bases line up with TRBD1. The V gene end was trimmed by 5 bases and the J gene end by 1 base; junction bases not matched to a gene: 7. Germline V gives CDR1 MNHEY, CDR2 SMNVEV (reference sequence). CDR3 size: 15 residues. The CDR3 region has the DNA TGTGCCAGCAGTACTGTATGGGACAGCCAAGAGACCCAGTACTTC. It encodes CASSTVWDSQETQYF.

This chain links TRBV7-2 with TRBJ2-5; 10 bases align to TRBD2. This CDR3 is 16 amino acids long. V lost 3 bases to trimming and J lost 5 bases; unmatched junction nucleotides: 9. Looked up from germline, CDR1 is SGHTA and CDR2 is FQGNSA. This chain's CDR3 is CASSLAAGGSGETQYF. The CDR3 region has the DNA TGTGCCAGCAGCTTGGCAGCGGGAGGGAGTGGTGAGACCCAGTACTTC.

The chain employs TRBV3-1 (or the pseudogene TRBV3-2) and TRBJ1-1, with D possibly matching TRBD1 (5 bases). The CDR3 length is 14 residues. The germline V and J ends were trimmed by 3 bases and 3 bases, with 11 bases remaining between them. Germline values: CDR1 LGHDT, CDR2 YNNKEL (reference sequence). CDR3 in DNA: TGTGCCAGCAGCCACAGGGTAACGTACACTGAAGCTTTCTTT. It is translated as CASSHRVTYTEAFF.

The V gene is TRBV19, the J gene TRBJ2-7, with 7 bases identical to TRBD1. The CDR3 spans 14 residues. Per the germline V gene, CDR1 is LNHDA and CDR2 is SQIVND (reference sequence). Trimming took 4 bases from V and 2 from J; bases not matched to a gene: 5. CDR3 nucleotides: TGTGCCAGTAGTAGCCTGACAGGGCCCTACGAGCAGTACTTC. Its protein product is CASSSLTGPYEQYF. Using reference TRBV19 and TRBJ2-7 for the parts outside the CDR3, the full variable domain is DGGITQSPKYLFRKEGQNVTLSCEQNLNHDAMYWYRQDPGQGLRLIYYSQIVNDFQKGDIAEGYSVSREKKESFPLTVTSAQKNPTAFYLCASSSLTGPYEQYFGPGTRLTVT.

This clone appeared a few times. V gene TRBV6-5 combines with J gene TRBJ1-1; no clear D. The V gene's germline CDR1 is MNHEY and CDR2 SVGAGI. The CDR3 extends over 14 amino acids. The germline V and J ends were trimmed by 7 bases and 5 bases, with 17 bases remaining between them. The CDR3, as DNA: TGTGCCAGCAACCCATCGAGCGCGATTACTGAAGCTTTCTTT. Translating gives CASNPSSAITEAFF.

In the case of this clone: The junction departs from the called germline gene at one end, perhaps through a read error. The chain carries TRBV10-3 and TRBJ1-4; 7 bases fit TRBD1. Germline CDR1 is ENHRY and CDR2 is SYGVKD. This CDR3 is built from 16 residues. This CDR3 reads CAISESWTGTNEKLFF. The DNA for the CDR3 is TGTGCCATCAGTGAGTCTTGGACAGGAACGAATGAAAAGCTGTTTTTT.